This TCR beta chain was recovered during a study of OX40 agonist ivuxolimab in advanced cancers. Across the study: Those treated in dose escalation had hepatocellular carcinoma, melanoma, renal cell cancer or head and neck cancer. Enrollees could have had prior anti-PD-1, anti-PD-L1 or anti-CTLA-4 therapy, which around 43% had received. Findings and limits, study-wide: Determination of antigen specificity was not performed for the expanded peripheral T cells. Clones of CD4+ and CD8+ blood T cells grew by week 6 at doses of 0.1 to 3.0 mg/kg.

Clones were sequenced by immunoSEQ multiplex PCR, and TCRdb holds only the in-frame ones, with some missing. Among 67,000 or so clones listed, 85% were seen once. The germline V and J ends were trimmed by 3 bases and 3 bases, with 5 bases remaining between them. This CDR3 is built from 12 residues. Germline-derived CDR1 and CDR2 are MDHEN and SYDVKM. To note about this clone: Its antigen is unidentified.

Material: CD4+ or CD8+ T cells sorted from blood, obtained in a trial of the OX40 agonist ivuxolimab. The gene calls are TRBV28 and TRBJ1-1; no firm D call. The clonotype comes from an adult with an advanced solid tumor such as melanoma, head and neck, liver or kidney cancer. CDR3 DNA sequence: TGTGCCAGCAGTTTGTCCGACACTGAAGCTTTCTTT. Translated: CASSLSDTEAFF.